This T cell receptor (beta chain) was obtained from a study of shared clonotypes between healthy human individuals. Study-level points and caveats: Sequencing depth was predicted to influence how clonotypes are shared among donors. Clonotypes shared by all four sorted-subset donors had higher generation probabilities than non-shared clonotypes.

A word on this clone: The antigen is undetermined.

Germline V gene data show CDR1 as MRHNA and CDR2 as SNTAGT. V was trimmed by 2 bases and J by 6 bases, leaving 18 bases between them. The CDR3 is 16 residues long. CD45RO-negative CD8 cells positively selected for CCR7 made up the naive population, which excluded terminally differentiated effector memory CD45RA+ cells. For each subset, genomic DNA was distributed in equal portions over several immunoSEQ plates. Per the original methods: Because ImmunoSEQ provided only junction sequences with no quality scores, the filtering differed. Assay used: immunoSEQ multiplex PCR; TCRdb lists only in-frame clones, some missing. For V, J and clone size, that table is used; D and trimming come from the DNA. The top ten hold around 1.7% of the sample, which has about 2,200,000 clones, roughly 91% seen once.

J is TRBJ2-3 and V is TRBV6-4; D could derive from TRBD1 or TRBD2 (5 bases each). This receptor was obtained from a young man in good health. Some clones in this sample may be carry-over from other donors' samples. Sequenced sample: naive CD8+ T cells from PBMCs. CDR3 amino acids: CASSDKGRTLGDTQYF. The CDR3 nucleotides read TGTGCCAGCAGTGACAAGGGACGGACTTTGGGGGATACGCAGTATTTT.